Given below is one TCR beta chain in context. Its antigen is still unknown. This record belongs to a study of cytomegalovirus exposure and HLA in healthy donors. Study context: From HLA-typed donors, an early data release held approximately 85 million unique TCRs. Study-wide findings and caveats: Sequencing probably produced one cluster of sequence variants that were highly shared.

A multiplex PCR was run with 60 Vbeta primers and 13 Jbeta primers. Source study methods: It was a later analysis that counted about 80 million unique TCR beta chains, of which around 11 million were shared. The method was immunoSEQ multiplex PCR; TCRdb's version includes in-frame clones alone and lacks a portion of them. That table is the source of V, J and clone size, and D and trimming were worked out from the DNA. The sample gives under 200,000 clones, around 78% of which show up once; about 1.9% is in the top ten. The germline V gene has CDR1 SNHLY and CDR2 FYNNEI. Germline trimming cut 7 bases from V and 3 bases from J; bases unmatched to any gene: 11. This CDR3 is 16 amino acids long.

Sequenced material: PBMCs. This chain uses TRBV2 with TRBJ2-3; 9 positions agree with TRBD2. This clonotype originated in a woman in her twenties or thirties in good health and CMV-seropositive. CDR3 sequence reads: CASKGRRGGLTDTQYF. CDR3 bases: TGTGCCAGCAAAGGAAGGCGGGGGGGCTTGACAGATACGCAGTATTTT.